A single sample gave rise to the 6 T cell receptor beta chains below, sequenced in a study of blood T cells in healthy people across ages. Using a J-beta primer mix together with a sample-barcoded 5' primer, a second PCR was run for roughly 6 to 11 cycles. TCRdb re-called the 5' RACE reads through MiXCR, storing one row per CDR3 protein. The sample gives around 600,000 distinct CDR3 sequences, 47% of which show up once; approximately 23% is in the top ten. Sequences were obtained from blood. The receptor set was obtained from a man older than 75 in good health.

CDR3 nucleotide sequence: TGCAGTGCTAGAGACAGGGTGGGCGGGGAGCTGTTTTTT. Its translation is CSARDRVGGELFF. V is TRBV20-1 and J is TRBJ2-2, with TRBD1 as a possible D gene (5 bases). The V gene lost 0 bases and the J gene lost 7 bases, with 9 bases spanning the gap. The germline V gene encodes CDR1 DFQATT and CDR2 SNEGSKA (reference sequence). This CDR3 is built from 13 residues.

This clonotype has only a few counts. V and J are TRBV2 and TRBJ1-4, with D perhaps matching TRBD1 (5 bases). There are 14 residues in the CDR3. V was trimmed by 0 bases and J by 7 bases, leaving 9 bases between them. Germline CDR1 SNHLY, CDR2 FYNNEI. This CDR3 reads CASSEAGRGEKLFF. For the CDR3, the DNA is TGTGCCAGCAGTGAAGCGGGAAGGGGTGAAAAACTGTTTTTT.

The CDR3 reads CASSLRPSNSPLHF. Written as DNA, the CDR3 is TGTGCCAGCAGCCTCAGACCTAGCAATTCACCCCTCCACTTT. V and J are TRBV7-8 and TRBJ1-6; D is ambiguous. The V and J ends lost 5 bases and 7 bases respectively, with 12 bases between them. The CDR3 is made up of 14 amino acids. Germline V gene sequence: CDR1 SGHVS, CDR2 FQNEAQ.

V usage is TRBV7-9 and J usage is TRBJ2-1, with TRBD2 identical over 8 bases. CDR1 and CDR2 from the germline V gene are SEHNR and FQNEAQ (reference sequence). CDR3 length equals 15 residues. V lost 3 bases, J lost 3 bases, and 4 bases stayed unmatched. The CDR3 sequence is CASSLREANYNEQFF. CDR3 nucleotide sequence: TGTGCCAGCAGCTTGCGGGAGGCTAACTACAATGAGCAGTTCTTC.

At least ten counts were recorded for this clonotype. This sequence joins TRBV6-5 and TRBJ1-1; D remains ambiguous. The germline V gene has CDR1 MNHEY and CDR2 SVGAGI. V lost 6 bases and J lost 5, with 16 bases in between. The CDR3 has 14 amino acids. CDR3 nucleotide sequence: TGTGCCAGCAGCCGAGTCGGTATGGGAACTGAAGCTTTCTTT. Protein: CASSRVGMGTEAFF.

This clonotype has more than one count but fewer than ten. This chain uses TRBV6-5 with TRBJ1-1; maybe TRBD1 (6 bases). The CDR3 is made up of 13 amino acids. CDR1 is MNHEY and CDR2 is SVGAGI in the germline V gene. V was pared by 6 bases and J by 4 bases, with 12 bases between. This CDR3 is CASRTQQGTEAFF. In DNA form, the CDR3 reads TGTGCCAGCAGGACACAACAGGGCACTGAAGCTTTCTTT.